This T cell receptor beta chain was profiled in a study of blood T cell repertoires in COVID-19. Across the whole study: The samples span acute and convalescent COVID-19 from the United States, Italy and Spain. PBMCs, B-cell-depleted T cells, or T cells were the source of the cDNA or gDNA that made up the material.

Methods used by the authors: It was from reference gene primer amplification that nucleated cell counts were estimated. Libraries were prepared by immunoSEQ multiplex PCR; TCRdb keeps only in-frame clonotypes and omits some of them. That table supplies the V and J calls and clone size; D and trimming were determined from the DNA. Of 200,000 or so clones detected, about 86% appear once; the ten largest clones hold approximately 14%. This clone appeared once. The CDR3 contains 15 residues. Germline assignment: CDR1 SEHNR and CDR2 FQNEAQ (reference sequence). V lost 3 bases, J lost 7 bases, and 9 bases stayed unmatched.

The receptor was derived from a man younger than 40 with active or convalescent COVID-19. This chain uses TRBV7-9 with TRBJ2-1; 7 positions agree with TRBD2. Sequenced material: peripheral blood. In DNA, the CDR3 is TGTGCCAGCAGCTTGGCTAGCGGATACGGGAATGAGCAGTTCTTC. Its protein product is CASSLASGYGNEQFF.